Presented here are 23 T cell receptor beta chains from one specimen sequenced in a study of response to subunit inactivated influenza vaccine. TCRdb re-called the RT-PCR reads with MiXCR, one entry per CDR3 protein. The table shows roughly 290,000 distinct CDR3 sequences, with 21% occurring only once. The sequences come from PBMCs from blood, collected less than 22 months after vaccination. Receptors were obtained from a man aged 45 to 75 who received an inactivated influenza vaccine.

In its sample, this clonotype was seen a few times. The chain joins TRBV5-5 to TRBJ1-4; D unresolved. Germline values: CDR1 SGHKS, CDR2 YYEKEE (reference sequence). V was trimmed by 3 bases and J by 3 bases, leaving 12 bases between them. The CDR3 covers 15 residues. CDR3 bases: TGTGCCAGCAGCTGGAACCTCGGTCCTAATGAAAAACTGTTTTTT. Protein: CASSWNLGPNEKLFF.

The rearrangement uses TRBV30 and TRBJ1-6, with D perhaps TRBD1 (6 bases). The germline CDR1 and CDR2 sequences are GTSNPN and SVGIG (reference sequence). The CDR3 extends over 14 amino acids. Trimming removed 3 bases from V and 1 base from J, with 7 bases in between. The CDR3 region has the DNA TGTGCCTGGAGGAGGGGGTCCTATAATTCACCCCTCCACTTT. As protein: CAWRRGSYNSPLHF.

Only a few counts were recorded for this clonotype. The chain joins TRBV5-5 to TRBJ1-1; no definite D call. Germline lookup yields CDR1 SGHKS and CDR2 YYEKEE (reference sequence). CDR3 length: 15 amino acids. V was clipped by 4 bases and J by 0 bases, with 13 bases between them. CDR3 sequence (DNA): TGTGCCAGCAGCCCGCCTTATTGGATGAACACTGAAGCTTTCTTT. It is translated as CASSPPYWMNTEAFF. Supplemented by reference TRBV5-5 and TRBJ1-1, the full variable domain reads DAGVTQSPTHLIKTRGQQVTLRCSPISGHKSVSWYQQVLGQGPQFIFQYYEKEERGRGNFPDRFSARQFPNYSSELNVNALLLGDSALYLCASSPPYWMNTEAFFGQGTRLTVV.

There are many counts of this clonotype. The rearrangement links TRBV6-2 or TRBV6-3 to TRBJ1-5; D is ambiguous. Germline CDR1 and CDR2: MNHEY and SVGEGT. V was cut by 4 bases and J by 2 bases, with 12 bases left in between. This CDR3 is 15 amino acids long. The CDR3 sequence: CASSFGVTGNQPQHF. CDR3 in DNA: TGTGCCAGCAGTTTTGGGGTAACAGGCAATCAGCCCCAGCATTTT.

This clonotype was found a few times. CDR3 residues: CASSENHGVVNQPQHF. The CDR3 region has the DNA TGTGCCAGCAGTGAAAACCACGGGGTCGTGAATCAGCCCCAGCATTTT. V usage is TRBV6-1 and J usage is TRBJ1-5, with unresolved D. The CDR3 runs to 16 residues. The germline V gene encodes CDR1 MNHNS and CDR2 SASEGT. V was trimmed by 2 bases and J by 4 bases, leaving 15 bases between them.

This chain joins TRBV28 and TRBJ1-5, with TRBD1 matching over 7 bases. The CDR3 length is 17 residues. Germline V gives CDR1 MDHEN, CDR2 SYDVKM. J was trimmed by 8 bases and V by 3 bases; bases with no gene match: 16. Here the CDR3 DNA reads TGTGCCAGCAGTTTGCCCGCTCGGGACAGTCCTCTGGAGCCCCAGCATTTT. It specifies CASSLPARDSPLEPQHF.

In this sample, this clonotype turned up a few times. The gene calls are TRBV14 and TRBJ1-2; 9 bases line up with TRBD1. This CDR3 region has 15 residues. V trimming: 3 bases; J trimming: 7 bases; junction bases outside the gene matches: 9. Per the germline V gene, CDR1 is SGHDN and CDR2 is FVKESK. The CDR3 region is CASSHSGQGTAGYTF. The CDR3, as DNA: TGTGCCAGCAGCCACAGTGGACAGGGGACTGCTGGCTACACCTTC.

This clonotype was seen only a few times. The V gene is TRBV4-3, the J gene TRBJ1-2; D may be TRBD1 (5 bases). This CDR3 is 15 amino acids long. CDR1 LGHNA and CDR2 YSLEER come from the germline V gene. Trimming took off 1 base at V and 3 bases at J, with 12 bases between the two ends. CDR3 sequence (DNA): TGCGCCAGCAGCCAAGTGGCAGGGTACCACTATGGCTACACCTTC. Its translation is CASSQVAGYHYGYTF.

This clonotype was counted a few times. The CDR3 DNA follows: TGTGCCAGCAGCTTTGGACAGGGGATCATGAACACTGAAGCTTTCTTT. Its translation is CASSFGQGIMNTEAFF. The chain employs TRBV5-5 and TRBJ1-1, with TRBD1 matching over 9 bases. V gave up 2 bases and J gave up 0 bases; unmatched junction bases: 5. This CDR3 has 16 residues. Germline loops: CDR1 SGHKS, CDR2 YYEKEE (reference sequence).

V is TRBV19 and J is TRBJ2-1; the match to TRBD2 covers 9 bases. The length of the CDR3 is 17 residues. The germline CDR1 and CDR2 sequences are LNHDA and SQIVND (reference sequence). After removal of 5 bases from V and 0 bases from J, the junction contained 8 bases not matched to a gene. The DNA for the CDR3 is TGTGCCAGTAGTTCGGGACTAGCTCGCAGCTCCTACAATGAGCAGTTCTTC. The encoded protein is CASSSGLARSSYNEQFF.

The chain recombines TRBV7-8 with TRBJ1-3, with no clear D. CDR3 size: 13 residues. Trimming took 7 bases from V and 8 from J, leaving 15 bases between them. CDR1 and CDR2 (germline): SGHVS, FQNEAQ. The CDR3 protein is CASTAPGEHTIYF. CDR3 DNA sequence: TGTGCCAGCACCGCGCCGGGAGAGCACACCATATATTTT. Full variable domain (missing parts from reference TRBV7-8 and TRBJ1-3): GAGVSQSPRYKVAKRGQDVALRCDPISGHVSLFWYQQALGQGPEFLTYFQNEAQLDKSGLPSDRFFAERPEGSVSTLKIQRTQQEDSAVYLCASTAPGEHTIYFGEGSWLTVV.

This clonotype was observed a handful of times. V gene TRBV10-3 combines with J gene TRBJ1-5; 7 bases are a match to TRBD1. The ends lost 2 bases at V and 6 bases at J; junction bases unmatched: 4. The length of the CDR3 is 14 residues. Germline lookup yields CDR1 ENHRY and CDR2 SYGVKD. The CDR3 loop reads CAISERPGGQPQHF. The CDR3 bases are TGTGCCATCAGTGAGAGACCAGGGGGTCAGCCCCAGCATTTT.

This clonotype was seen repeatedly, ten times or more. The chain employs TRBV5-1 and TRBJ1-4; no definite D call. The CDR3 runs to 14 residues. V was trimmed by 0 bases and J by 1 base, leaving 4 bases between them. From germline, CDR1 is SGHRS and CDR2 YFSETQ. The CDR3 loop is CASSLGQTNEKLFF. CDR3 sequence (DNA): TGCGCCAGCAGCTTGGGACAAACTAATGAAAAACTGTTTTTT.

This chain uses TRBV6-2 or TRBV6-3 with TRBJ2-7; D is unresolved. The germline V gene encodes CDR1 MNHEY and CDR2 SVGEGT. The CDR3 runs to 14 residues. V was trimmed by 4 bases and J by 0 bases, leaving 10 bases between them. CDR3 sequence: CASSWTLNSYEQYF. CDR3 in DNA: TGTGCCAGCAGTTGGACGTTGAACTCCTACGAGCAGTACTTC.

A few counts support this clonotype. The gene calls are TRBV20-1 and TRBJ1-1, with D unclear. Germline V gene sequence: CDR1 DFQATT, CDR2 SNEGSKA (reference sequence). This CDR3 region has 14 residues. Trimming removed 0 bases at V and 6 bases at J, with 14 bases between. Written as DNA, the CDR3 is TGCAGTGCTAGAGATGGCAGTAGGTTGGCTGAAGCTTTCTTT. Protein product: CSARDGSRLAEAFF.

The genes are TRBV20-1 and TRBJ1-6; D not certain. The germline gives CDR1 DFQATT, CDR2 SNEGSKA (reference sequence). V lost 1 base and J lost 6, with 7 bases in between. CDR3 length: 13 amino acids. CDR3 bases: TGCAGTGCTAGAGGAGCCATTAATTCACCCCTCCACTTT. Translating it yields CSARGAINSPLHF.

The chain links TRBV29-1 to TRBJ1-2, with unresolved D. With 7 bases removed from V and 0 bases from J, the gap between germline ends came to 9 bases. The CDR3 length is 12 residues. Per the germline V gene, CDR1 is SQVTM and CDR2 is ANQGSEA. This chain's CDR3 is CSAALPNYGYTF. As DNA, the CDR3 is TGCAGCGCCGCCCTCCCTAACTATGGCTACACCTTC.

The chain links TRBV4-1 to TRBJ1-3; 7 bases map to TRBD1. V shed 5 bases, J shed 0 bases, and the junction held 13 bases outside the gene matches. The length of the CDR3 is 18 residues. CDR1 and CDR2 from the germline V gene are MGHRA and YSYEKL. This CDR3 is CASSASRGQSFSGNTIYF. The CDR3 nucleotides read TGCGCCAGCAGCGCAAGCCGGGGACAGAGTTTCTCTGGAAACACCATATATTTT.

This clonotype was found a few times. The CDR3 coding sequence is TGCAGTGCTCCCCGGCAGGCGGGGACCCAGCATTTT. Translated: CSAPRQAGTQHF. The chain couples TRBV20-1 to TRBJ1-5; D not certain. V lost 5 bases and J lost 11, with 16 bases in between. The CDR3 has 12 residues. Germline lookup yields CDR1 DFQATT and CDR2 SNEGSKA (reference sequence).

This clonotype was detected once. V and J are TRBV20-1 and TRBJ2-5, with D perhaps TRBD1 or TRBD2 (5 bases each). This CDR3 contains 12 residues. The germline V gene encodes CDR1 DFQATT and CDR2 SNEGSKA (reference sequence). V lost 2 bases and J 5 bases, leaving 9 bases between the germline ends. The CDR3 here is CSARPGTETQYF. The DNA of the CDR3 is TGCAGTGCTAGACCGGGGACGGAGACCCAGTACTTC.

The chain is built from TRBV5-1 and TRBJ1-2; possibly TRBD1 for D (6 bases). Germline V gene sequence: CDR1 SGHRS, CDR2 YFSETQ. With 7 bases removed from V and 4 bases from J, the gap between germline ends came to 14 bases. This CDR3 is 13 amino acids long. CDR3 sequence reads: CASSPGASYGYTF. CDR3 bases: TGCGCCAGCTCCCCAGGGGCGTCCTATGGCTACACCTTC. Combining the CDR3 with reference TRBV5-1 and TRBJ1-2 gives the whole variable domain KAGVTQTPRYLIKTRGQQVTLSCSPISGHRSVSWYQQTPGQGLQFLFEYFSETQRNKGNFPGRFSGRQFSNSRSEMNVSTLELGDSALYLCASSPGASYGYTFGSGTRLTVV.

This clonotype turned up a few times. The V gene is TRBV10-3, the J gene TRBJ2-1; 10 positions agree with TRBD1. CDR3 length: 15 amino acids. J gave up 2 bases and V 4 bases, and 2 bases lay outside the gene matches. From germline, CDR1 is ENHRY and CDR2 SYGVKD. CDR3 loop: CAISGTGGTYNEQFF. The CDR3 nucleotides are TGTGCCATCAGTGGGACAGGGGGGACCTACAATGAGCAGTTCTTC.

Only a few counts were recorded for this clonotype. This chain connects TRBV2 to TRBJ2-7; TRBD1 agrees at 7 bases. Unmatched junction bases numbered 9, after V lost 7 bases and J lost 3 bases. This CDR3 contains 14 residues. Germline values: CDR1 SNHLY, CDR2 FYNNEI. The CDR3 DNA sequence: TGTGCCAGCACCGTTGCAGGGGGTGACTACGAGCAGTACTTC. Protein sequence: CASTVAGGDYEQYF.